This T cell receptor beta chain originates from a study of CD8 T cells in Susac syndrome. Note on this clonotype: Its antigen is not known.

Random-hexamer reverse transcription was applied to about 0.45 to 1 ug RNA. Via MiXCR, TCRdb re-called the immunoSEQ multiplex PCR reads, giving one row per CDR3 protein. This sample has 80,000 or so distinct CDR3 sequences, with approximately 94% found just once. The CDR3 contains 13 residues. Germline assignment: CDR1 SGHAT and CDR2 FQNNGV. V lost 0 bases, J lost 4 bases, and 7 bases lay in between. Study-wide results and limits: TEMRA cells and active patients showed peak Susac CD8+ clonal expansion.

The chain links TRBV11-2 to TRBJ2-7, with D uncertain. The receptor comes from a human donor with Susac syndrome. Material for sequencing was CD8+ T cells from PBMCs. The DNA of the CDR3 is TGTGCCAGCAGCTTAGAGCTCCGATACGAGCAGTACTTC. Its translation is CASSLELRYEQYF.